This TCR beta chain was profiled in a study of spatial heterogeneity in lung cancer (dated by TCRdb to between 2018 and 2020). For the study in its entirety: Samples were obtained from 65 to 90 patients with early-stage, untreated non-small cell lung cancer from the lung TRACERx cohort. More beta-chain than alpha-chain transcripts were consistently detected, likely reflecting higher beta-chain transcript abundance. Both alpha and beta chains were TCR-sequenced in 210 or so tumor regions, some 64 matched nontumor lung samples and roughly 50 PBMC samples obtained at surgery. Nonsynonymous mutation counts, determined by whole-exome sequencing of tumor tissue, were related to TCR repertoire features. In the raw uncorrected reads, each unique combination of TCR and UMI appeared more than ten times on average. In non-small cell lung cancer, the study made a quantitative comparison of TCR alpha and beta repertoires among multiple tumor regions, matched nontumor lung and blood. Follow-up PBMC samples were sequenced whenever the samples were available, and the median time to follow-up was roughly two years after resection.

The meaning of the sample's time point label: blood at routine non-recurrence follow-up after resection. Whole RNA extracted from tumor and nontumor lung tissue, or from cryopreserved PBMC samples, was used for TCR sequencing without cell sorting. A patient was chosen for TCR sequencing only when enough RNA was available from at least two tumor regions. V is trimmed back by 5 bases and J by 6 bases, and the junction contains 9 bases that no gene match accounts for. The CDR3 goes from the cysteine to the phenylalanine over 15 residues. Here the CDR3 DNA is all that survives: 45 bases in frame from base 1. Summary of the overall study and its limitations: Ubiquitous expanded tumor TCRs showed up in blood more often at tumor resection than at routine follow-up. Comparisons of baseline and follow-up blood repertoires included only about 15 patients. Additional single-cell paired TCR alpha and beta sequencing was considered necessary to confirm, at a functional level, the hypothesis that regional TCRs recognize regional mutations.

Library method: 5' RACE. The listed sequencing device is NextSeq 500. The TCR library protocol attached a unique molecular identifier to each TCR cDNA molecule to allow correction of PCR and sequencing errors. Concerning the study's data processing: TCR identification, UMI-based error correction and CDR3 extraction were all carried out with Decombinator tools. TCRs above a frequency of 2 per 1,000, corresponding to the top 1% of the tumor frequency distribution, were defined as expanded. Renyi diversity was computed with the R vegan package after each repertoire had been subsampled 100 times to 5,000 TCRs. CDR3 similarity networks were built from amino acid triplet string-kernel similarity, connecting CDR3s with pairwise similarity above 0.82. TCRdb itself trimmed the public reads at Q25 with fastp, ran MiXCR and retained productive beta chains. Rows with a matching CDR3 protein are joined into one entry that keeps the most common DNA and genes. These V and J calls derive from TCRdb rather than the authors' analysis. The sample table shows about 120,000 distinct CDR3 sequences, and 9% to 15% are seen once. The biggest ten clones account for roughly 17% of the sample.

About this clonotype itself: This receptor's antigen is unknown. No per-base quality is available; no much larger clone lies one base away.

This sequence uses TRBV12-3 or TRBV12-4 and TRBJ2-1, and 8 junction bases match TRBD1. The sequence was collected from a male donor with early-stage non-small cell lung cancer. This specimen was PBMCs, taken at follow-up. The sequenced DNA: TGTGCCAGCAGTCGACAGGGGCCACTCAGCAATGAGCAGTTCTTC. Translation gives CASSRQGPLSNEQFF.